The 25 T cell receptor beta chains given below trace back to one sample, sequenced in a study of siplizumab effects on memory and regulatory T cells. Sequencing was performed with immunoSEQ multiplex PCR; in TCRdb, only in-frame clones are kept and a portion is missing. This sample has some 100,000 clones, with roughly 93% found just once. Sequences were obtained from non-Treg CD4+ T cells sorted from blood. The receptors were gathered from a human donor in good health.

The chain's CDR3 is CASSPSGTSGGEQYF. The CDR3 DNA is TGCGCCAGCAGTCCGTCCGGGACTAGCGGAGGAGAGCAGTACTTC. The chain recombines TRBV5-1 with TRBJ2-7, with 11 bases lining up with TRBD2. The V and J ends lost 5 bases and 7 bases, in that order; junction bases with no gene match: 11. CDR1 SGHRS and CDR2 YFSETQ come from the germline V gene. The CDR3 has 15 residues. Full variable domain (missing parts from reference TRBV5-1 and TRBJ2-7): KAGVTQTPRYLIKTRGQQVTLSCSPISGHRSVSWYQQTPGQGLQFLFEYFSETQRNKGNFPGRFSGRQFSNSRSEMNVSTLELGDSALYLCASSPSGTSGGEQYFGPGTRLTVT.

CDR3 amino acids: CAITRAAGELFF. The CDR3 DNA follows: TGTGCCATCACTCGAGCGGCCGGGGAGCTGTTTTTT. The J gene is TRBJ2-2, the V gene TRBV10-3, with a possible D match to TRBD2 (5 bases). Germline V gene data show CDR1 as ENHRY and CDR2 as SYGVKD. V lost 7 bases to trimming and J lost 6 bases, with 9 bases between them. CDR3 length equals 12 residues.

The chain links TRBV4-3 to TRBJ2-1, with D possibly TRBD2 on 6 matching bases. V was trimmed by 0 bases and J by 4 bases, leaving 16 bases between them. The CDR3 consists of 17 residues. Germline V CDR1 and CDR2: LGHNA, YSLEER. This CDR3 reads CASSQERKRVGYNEQFF. CDR3 nucleotide sequence: TGCGCCAGCAGCCAAGAACGCAAGCGGGTGGGTTACAATGAGCAGTTCTTC.

The chain is built from TRBV15 and TRBJ1-5; D is undetermined. Germline V CDR1 and CDR2: LNHNV, YYDKDF (reference sequence). This CDR3 comprises 15 residues. Trimming took 1 base from V and 0 from J, leaving 7 bases between them. The CDR3 reads CATSRVTPSNQPQHF. DNA for the CDR3: TGTGCCACCAGCAGAGTTACACCTAGCAATCAGCCCCAGCATTTT.

This clone was observed once. This chain uses TRBV7-7 with TRBJ2-2; possibly TRBD1 for D (6 bases). This CDR3 is built from 14 residues. The ends were cut back, 5 bases at V and 7 bases at J, with 14 bases in the middle. Per the germline V gene, CDR1 is SSHAT and CDR2 is FNYEAQ (reference sequence). The CDR3 nucleotides are TGTGCCAGCAGCCCCGGACAGTGGGGCGGGGAGCTGTTTTTT. Protein sequence: CASSPGQWGGELFF.

Only one count was recorded for this clone. The chain carries TRBV7-9 and TRBJ2-5; TRBD1 matches 7 bases. Per the germline V gene, CDR1 is SEHNR and CDR2 is FQNEAQ (reference sequence). This CDR3 spans 15 amino acids. Trimming at V came to 4 bases and at J to 5 bases, leaving 10 bases not matched to a gene. For the CDR3, the DNA is TGTGCCAGCAGCTGGCGATACAGGGGCGGGGAGACCCAGTACTTC. Its protein is CASSWRYRGGETQYF.

In this sample, this clone turned up once. The rearrangement uses TRBV19 and TRBJ1-1, with a tentative D call TRBD1 (5 bases). Trimming took off 1 base at V and 0 bases at J, with 9 bases between the two ends. CDR1 and CDR2 (germline): LNHDA, SQIVND (reference sequence). The CDR3 spans 15 residues. The CDR3 coding sequence is TGTGCCAGTAGTATAGGGGGGACGGTGAACACTGAAGCTTTCTTT. Translation gives CASSIGGTVNTEAFF.

V is TRBV6-6 and J is TRBJ1-5, with D hard to call. V was cut by 3 bases and J by 3 bases, with 12 bases left in between. Looked up from germline, CDR1 is MNHNY and CDR2 is SVGAGI (reference sequence). The CDR3 loop spans 15 amino acids. The CDR3 is CASSYRSGDNQPQHF. CDR3 in DNA: TGTGCCAGCAGTTATCGGTCCGGGGACAATCAGCCCCAGCATTTT.

V gene TRBV5-1 combines with J gene TRBJ1-1; possibly TRBD1 for D (6 bases). The germline V gene encodes CDR1 SGHRS and CDR2 YFSETQ. This CDR3 contains 20 residues. V was shortened by 0 bases and J by 1 base, with 25 bases between the two germline ends. The CDR3 sequence is CASSLVGEPHQGQKNTEAFF. CDR3 nucleotides: TGCGCCAGCAGCTTGGTTGGGGAACCGCACCAGGGGCAGAAGAACACTGAAGCTTTCTTT. Drawing the rest from reference TRBV5-1 and TRBJ1-1, the complete variable domain is KAGVTQTPRYLIKTRGQQVTLSCSPISGHRSVSWYQQTPGQGLQFLFEYFSETQRNKGNFPGRFSGRQFSNSRSEMNVSTLELGDSALYLCASSLVGEPHQGQKNTEAFFGQGTRLTVV.

The V gene is TRBV5-1, the J gene TRBJ2-7; D gene unclear. Germline loops: CDR1 SGHRS, CDR2 YFSETQ. V was trimmed by 0 bases and J by 2 bases, leaving 9 bases between them. The CDR3 is 14 amino acids. CDR3 loop: CASSLGASTYEQYF. As DNA, the CDR3 is TGCGCCAGCAGCTTGGGCGCCAGTACCTACGAGCAGTACTTC.

The chain couples TRBV6-5 to TRBJ1-6, with TRBD1 as a possible D gene (5 bases). Germline V CDR1 and CDR2: MNHEY, SVGAGI. Trimming left V 6 bases short and J 10 bases short, with 19 bases between. This CDR3 is built from 15 residues. The CDR3 nucleotides read TGTGCCAGCAGGACGGGGACCCCTCAAGTATCACCCCTCCACTTT. Amino acids: CASRTGTPQVSPLHF.

CDR3 sequence: CASSVTVVLGQGNTEAFF. DNA for the CDR3: TGTGCCAGCAGCGTAACAGTGGTTCTTGGACAGGGGAACACTGAAGCTTTCTTT. V and J are TRBV9 and TRBJ1-1, with 8 bases fitting TRBD1. The CDR3 totals 18 residues. Germline V lookup: CDR1 SGDLS, CDR2 YYNGEE. V shed 1 base, J shed 1 base, and the junction held 12 bases outside the gene matches.

The table lists this clone with a count of one. The genes are TRBV7-6 and TRBJ2-1; 10 nucleotides align to TRBD2. The CDR3 loop spans 15 amino acids. Per the germline V gene, CDR1 is SGHVS and CDR2 is FNYEAQ. Trimming cost V 5 bases and J 3 bases; bases outside gene matches: 4. CDR3 coding DNA: TGTGCCAGCAGCCCGACTAGCGGGCGCTACAATGAGCAGTTCTTC. It is translated as CASSPTSGRYNEQFF. The variable domain in full, with the rest retrieved from reference TRBV7-6 and TRBJ2-1, is GAGVSQSPRYKVTKRGQDVALRCDPISGHVSLYWYRQALGQGPEFLTYFNYEAQQDKSGLPNDRFSAERPEGSISTLTIQRTEQRDSAMYRCASSPTSGRYNEQFFGPGTRLTVL.

This chain links TRBV4-2 with TRBJ2-4; possible D gene TRBD2, 5 bases. The V end was cut by 7 bases, the J end by 5 bases, with 12 bases between. In germline, CDR1 is LGHNA, CDR2 YNFKEQ. This CDR3 is built from 13 residues. The CDR3 coding sequence is TGTGCCAGCACCGCAGCGGTAGAAAACATTCAGTACTTC. Translation: CASTAAVENIQYF.

As concerns this clone: One end of the junction does not line up with germline, which may come from a read error. The chain uses TRBV5-4 and TRBJ2-7; D assignment may be TRBD1 or TRBD2 (5 bases each). Germline values: CDR1 SGHNT, CDR2 YYREEE (reference sequence). The CDR3 spans 14 residues. CDR3: CASRPGTGSSEQYF. CDR3 nucleotide sequence: TGTGCCAGCAGACCCGGGACGGGGTCCTCCGAGCAGTACTTC.

This sequence joins TRBV2 and TRBJ1-2; D is unresolved. This CDR3 is 14 amino acids long. Germline V CDR1 and CDR2: SNHLY, FYNNEI. Between the trimmed V and J ends, which lost 0 bases and 7 bases, there was a span of 12 bases. The CDR3 spells CASSEAHKRVGYTF. In DNA, the CDR3 is TGTGCCAGCAGTGAAGCGCATAAGAGGGTTGGCTACACCTTC.

The rearrangement links TRBV7-9 to TRBJ1-1; 8 bases line up with TRBD1. Unmatched junction bases numbered 3, after V lost 2 bases and J lost 4 bases. Germline CDR1 SEHNR, CDR2 FQNEAQ (reference sequence). This CDR3 is 14 amino acids long. The CDR3 region is CASSLTGTGTEAFF. Here the CDR3 DNA reads TGTGCCAGCAGCTTAACCGGGACAGGCACTGAAGCTTTCTTT.

V is TRBV5-5 and J is TRBJ1-1; possible D gene TRBD1, 5 bases. Trimming took 0 bases from V and 6 from J, leaving 12 bases between them. Germline loops: CDR1 SGHKS, CDR2 YYEKEE (reference sequence). The CDR3 loop spans 14 amino acids. The CDR3 DNA reads as TGTGCCAGCAGCTTGGTCAGGGAGTCCCCTGAAGCTTTCTTT. Its translation is CASSLVRESPEAFF.

This chain links TRBV2 with TRBJ2-2; no clear D. The V gene lost 6 bases and the J gene lost 7 bases, with 21 bases spanning the gap. CDR1 and CDR2 from the germline V gene are SNHLY and FYNNEI. This CDR3 region has 16 residues. CDR3 region: CASRGSGLGRIGELFF. For the CDR3, the DNA is TGTGCCAGCAGAGGTTCAGGTCTGGGCCGTATCGGGGAGCTGTTTTTT.

This chain links TRBV7-9 with TRBJ1-6, with no clear D. Looked up from germline, CDR1 is SEHNR and CDR2 is FQNEAQ (reference sequence). The germline V and J ends were trimmed by 1 base and 9 bases, with 13 bases remaining between them. This CDR3 is built from 15 residues. The CDR3 DNA reads as TGTGCCAGCAGCTTAGAATACGGCAGTGGTTCACCCCTCCACTTT. Amino acids: CASSLEYGSGSPLHF.

For this clone: A read error may produce the germline difference seen at one junction end. The chain recombines TRBV29-1 with TRBJ2-1; 7 nucleotides match TRBD1. The germline V gene encodes CDR1 SQVTM and CDR2 ANQGSEA. CDR3 size: 13 residues. The CDR3 bases are TGCAGTGTTGAGGGGGCCGGGACCAATGAGCAGTTCTTC. As protein: CSVEGAGTNEQFF.

The gene calls are TRBV9 and TRBJ2-3; 11 nucleotides align to TRBD2. V lost 0 bases, J lost 2 bases, and 11 bases stayed unmatched. CDR1 and CDR2 (germline): SGDLS, YYNGEE. CDR3 length equals 19 residues. CDR3 sequence reads: CASSVEGSGGAVFTDTQYF. In DNA form, the CDR3 reads TGTGCCAGCAGCGTAGAGGGTAGCGGGGGGGCCGTCTTCACAGATACGCAGTATTTT.

The genes are TRBV9 and TRBJ2-5; possible D gene TRBD2, 6 bases. This CDR3 is 15 amino acids long. Germline V gives CDR1 SGDLS, CDR2 YYNGEE. Trimming removed 4 bases at V and 0 bases at J, with 13 bases between. The CDR3 sequence is CASSLVEGYQETQYF. The CDR3 region has the DNA TGTGCCAGCAGCCTAGTGGAGGGGTACCAAGAGACCCAGTACTTC.

The chain has TRBV19 and TRBJ1-4; a possible D gene is TRBD1 (5 bases). The germline V and J ends were trimmed by 6 bases and 8 bases, with 13 bases remaining between them. This CDR3 comprises 13 residues. Germline V gives CDR1 LNHDA, CDR2 SQIVND (reference sequence). CDR3 in amino acids: CASRPAGQEKLFF. CDR3 sequence (DNA): TGTGCCAGTAGACCGGCAGGGCAAGAAAAACTGTTTTTT. The full variable domain, rest sourced from reference TRBV19 and TRBJ1-4, is DGGITQSPKYLFRKEGQNVTLSCEQNLNHDAMYWYRQDPGQGLRLIYYSQIVNDFQKGDIAEGYSVSREKKESFPLTVTSAQKNPTAFYLCASRPAGQEKLFFGSGTQLSVL.

The V call is TRBV6-6, the J call TRBJ2-7; 8 nucleotides align to TRBD1. Trimming removed 0 bases from V and 2 bases from J; junction bases left unmatched: 3. Germline-derived CDR1 and CDR2 are MNHNY and SVGAGI (reference sequence). There are 15 residues in the CDR3. The CDR3: CASSYSSGGTYEQYF. The CDR3 DNA sequence: TGTGCCAGCAGTTACTCTTCAGGGGGCACCTACGAGCAGTACTTC.